This T cell receptor (beta chain) was sequenced for a study of T cell responses to AZD1222 COVID-19 vaccine. Repertoires were generated with immunoSEQ multiplex PCR, while TCRdb's copy carries only in-frame clones and drops some. The table shows more than 100,000 clones, with 93% occurring only once. Germline CDR1 is MNHEY and CDR2 is SVGAGI. Deletions cut 2 bases from V and 6 bases from J, with 5 bases between. This CDR3 is 11 amino acids long. The chain couples TRBV6-5 to TRBJ2-7; the D call may be TRBD1 or TRBD2 (5 bases each). The clonotype was recovered from an adult in good health. The material sequenced was peripheral blood, taken on day 0 of AZD1222 vaccination. The DNA of the CDR3 is TGTGCCAGCAGTTACGGGGGCGAGCAGTACTTC. Protein: CASSYGGEQYF.